The 24 T cell receptor beta chains below come from one sample, sequenced in a study of cytomegalovirus exposure and HLA in healthy donors. PCR primers comprised 60 Vbeta and 13 Jbeta primers. Clones were read by immunoSEQ multiplex PCR, and TCRdb kept only the in-frame ones, dropping some. Here the sample spans 110,000 to 150,000 clones, about a tenth being singletons. Sequencing was performed on PBMCs. The source of these receptors is a male donor in good health and CMV-seronegative.

The chain uses TRBV14 and TRBJ2-3; D is possibly TRBD1 (6 bases). CDR1 is SGHDN, CDR2 FVKESK, per germline. The CDR3 extends over 15 amino acids. V was trimmed by 0 bases and J by 7 bases, leaving 14 bases between them. The CDR3 region has the DNA TGTGCCAGCAGCCAAGAGTACAGGTGGGGGCATACGCAGTATTTT. Amino acids: CASSQEYRWGHTQYF.

This clone was seen more than once but under ten times. This chain joins TRBV7-2 and TRBJ1-1; D is perhaps TRBD1 (5 bases). The V gene lost 7 bases and the J gene lost 2 bases, with 17 bases spanning the gap. The germline gives CDR1 SGHTA, CDR2 FQGNSA. CDR3 length equals 15 residues. The CDR3 loop is CASTSPPGLNTEAFF. The CDR3, as DNA: TGTGCCAGCACCTCGCCTCCAGGGCTAAACACTGAAGCTTTCTTT.

A few counts support this clone. The chain is built from TRBV6-1 and TRBJ2-7, with D possibly matching TRBD1 (6 bases). This CDR3 comprises 16 residues. The V end was cut by 0 bases, the J end by 2 bases, with 14 bases between. Germline CDR1 MNHNS, CDR2 SASEGT. CDR3 DNA sequence: TGTGCCAGCAGTGAAGCTGTGGGGGCAAGACCCTACGAGCAGTACTTC. This sequence encodes CASSEAVGARPYEQYF.

This rearrangement joins TRBV10-3 to TRBJ1-2, with 10 nucleotides matching TRBD1. V gave up 2 bases and J gave up 3 bases; unmatched junction bases: 6. Germline CDR1 ENHRY, CDR2 SYGVKD. This CDR3 spans 16 amino acids. The CDR3: CAISETWDRGHYGYTF. Written as DNA, the CDR3 is TGTGCCATCAGTGAGACCTGGGACAGGGGACACTATGGCTACACCTTC.

The rearrangement uses TRBV7-9 and TRBJ1-4; unclear D gene. V was pared by 5 bases and J by 8 bases, with 9 bases between. The CDR3 spans 12 residues. Germline V gene data show CDR1 as SEHNR and CDR2 as FQNEAQ (reference sequence). CDR3 coding DNA: TGTGCCAGCAGCGCCCGCGGGGAAAAACTGTTTTTT. Translating it yields CASSARGEKLFF.

The sample holds a few counts of this clone. The rearrangement links TRBV5-4 to TRBJ2-7; a possible D gene is TRBD1 (5 bases). Trimming took off 0 bases at V and 0 bases at J, with 19 bases between the two ends. Per the germline V gene, CDR1 is SGHNT and CDR2 is YYREEE (reference sequence). CDR3 length: 18 residues. Here the CDR3 DNA reads TGTGCCAGCAGCTTGGTCGAGGATCGGGCAGGGTACTCCTACGAGCAGTACTTC. It translates to CASSLVEDRAGYSYEQYF.

This clone has more than one count but fewer than ten. The chain recombines TRBV19 with TRBJ1-5; D is unclear. The CDR3 sequence is 14 residues long. The ends were cut back, 7 bases at V and 5 bases at J, with 15 bases in the middle. Germline V gene sequence: CDR1 LNHDA, CDR2 SQIVND (reference sequence). The CDR3 sequence: CASTPRPEDQPQHF. CDR3 DNA: TGTGCCAGTACCCCACGACCCGAGGATCAGCCCCAGCATTTT.

The DNA for the CDR3 is TGTGCCAGCAGTGCCAGACAGACAGGGTACAATGAGCAGTTCTTC. Its translation is CASSARQTGYNEQFF. V usage is TRBV25-1 and J usage is TRBJ2-1; 7 bases are a match to TRBD1. The CDR3 sequence is 15 residues long. Trimming cost V 4 bases and J 4 bases; bases outside gene matches: 7. Germline values: CDR1 MGHDK, CDR2 SYGVNS. The full variable domain, in which reference TRBV25-1 and TRBJ2-1 provide the parts outside the CDR3, is EADIYQTPRYLVIGTGKKITLECSQTMGHDKMYWYQQDPGMELHLIHYSYGVNSTEKGDLSSESTVSRIRTEHFPLTLESARPSHTSQYLCASSARQTGYNEQFFGPGTRLTVL.

This clone was seen once. The CDR3 coding sequence is TGTGCCAGCACCGAAGGAGGGGTGGATACGCAGTATTTT. This codes for CASTEGGVDTQYF. The chain uses TRBV9 and TRBJ2-3; D perhaps matches TRBD2 (6 bases). CDR3 length equals 13 residues. Trimming removed 6 bases from V and 6 bases from J, with 14 bases in between. Germline loops: CDR1 SGDLS, CDR2 YYNGEE.

This chain joins TRBV6-1 and TRBJ1-2; TRBD1 matches 10 bases. This CDR3 spans 13 amino acids. The germline gives CDR1 MNHNS, CDR2 SASEGT. With 3 bases clipped from V and 6 bases from J, the junction kept 1 base outside the gene matches. The CDR3 sequence: CASSDGTGDGYTF. In DNA, the CDR3 is TGTGCCAGCAGTGATGGGACAGGGGATGGCTACACCTTC.

This clone was detected only a few times. The chain joins TRBV5-1 to TRBJ1-2; 12 bases match TRBD1. V lost 3 bases, J lost 4 bases, and 7 bases stayed unmatched. This CDR3 is built from 16 residues. Germline values: CDR1 SGHRS, CDR2 YFSETQ. CDR3 amino acids: CASSSTGTGGPYGYTF. For the CDR3, the DNA is TGCGCCAGCAGCTCAACCGGGACAGGGGGCCCCTATGGCTACACCTTC.

This clone was seen a few times. The chain couples TRBV18 to TRBJ2-1, with a tentative D call TRBD2 (6 bases). V was pared by 5 bases and J by 8 bases, with 13 bases between. The CDR3 spans 13 residues. Germline CDR1 KGHSH, CDR2 LQKENI. The CDR3 loop reads CASSAPGGDEQFF. CDR3 nucleotides: TGTGCCAGCTCAGCCCCGGGCGGGGATGAGCAGTTCTTC.

The rearrangement joins TRBV4-3 to TRBJ2-5; 13 nucleotides line up with TRBD2. In germline, CDR1 is LGHNA, CDR2 YSLEER. The CDR3 has 17 residues. V was pared by 1 base and J by 3 bases, with 5 bases of the junction left unmatched. The CDR3 nucleotides read TGCGCCAGCAGCCAAGGGGCCGGGACTAGCGGGGAAGAGACCCAGTACTTC. It yields the protein CASSQGAGTSGEETQYF.

This clone has more than one count but fewer than ten. The rearrangement joins TRBV5-6 to TRBJ1-5; TRBD1 is a possible D gene (5 bases). The CDR3 has 16 amino acids. With 0 bases removed from V and 3 bases from J, the gap between germline ends came to 13 bases. Germline CDR1 reads SGHDT; CDR2 reads YYEEEE. The CDR3: CASSLGGRSNNQPQHF. In nucleotides, the CDR3 is TGTGCCAGCAGCTTGGGGGGCAGGAGTAACAATCAGCCCCAGCATTTT.

This clone was found a few times. The chain uses TRBV27 and TRBJ2-7; D possibly corresponds to TRBD1 (6 bases). There are 13 residues in the CDR3. V was clipped by 2 bases and J by 2 bases, with 7 bases between them. Germline V CDR1 and CDR2: MNHEY, SMNVEV (reference sequence). The CDR3 reads CASSLGDTYEQYF. In nucleotides, the CDR3 is TGTGCCAGCAGTTTAGGGGACACCTACGAGCAGTACTTC.

The genes are TRBV2 and TRBJ1-2; 7 bases line up with TRBD1. V lost 1 base, J lost 5 bases, and 7 bases stayed unmatched. There are 15 residues in the CDR3. Germline lookup yields CDR1 SNHLY and CDR2 FYNNEI. CDR3 sequence reads: CASSEDRGSPYGYTF. CDR3 in DNA: TGTGCCAGCAGTGAAGACAGGGGCTCTCCTTATGGCTACACCTTC.

The V and J genes are TRBV19 and TRBJ1-5; the D is unclear. Trimming stripped 7 bases from V and 2 bases from J, with 15 bases between. The germline V gene encodes CDR1 LNHDA and CDR2 SQIVND (reference sequence). The CDR3 contains 15 residues. The CDR3 DNA follows: TGTGCCAGTACCTTATTACAGTACGGCAATCAGCCCCAGCATTTT. Translated, it gives CASTLLQYGNQPQHF.

The V and J genes are TRBV19 and TRBJ2-2, with 9 bases fitting TRBD2. The length of the CDR3 is 15 residues. The trim removed 5 bases at V and 5 bases at J, leaving 6 bases unmatched. The germline CDR1 and CDR2 sequences are LNHDA and SQIVND (reference sequence). In DNA, the CDR3 is TGTGCCAGTAGTTCGGGACTAGCAGTAACCGGGGAGCTGTTTTTT. This gives the protein CASSSGLAVTGELFF.

This chain joins TRBV7-9 and TRBJ2-1; 7 nucleotides align to TRBD2. The CDR3 has 18 residues. The V segment lost 1 base and the J segment 0 bases; nucleotides outside the gene matches: 9. Germline assignment: CDR1 SEHNR and CDR2 FQNEAQ (reference sequence). The CDR3 reads CASSLEALADISYNEQFF. The CDR3 nucleotides are TGTGCCAGCAGCTTAGAGGCCCTAGCGGATATCTCCTACAATGAGCAGTTCTTC.

The V and J genes are TRBV15 and TRBJ2-5; the D is unclear. The DNA end is a closer match to TRBJ2-7, so the J assignment may be wrong. The CDR3 has 13 residues. Germline V lookup: CDR1 LNHNV, CDR2 YYDKDF (reference sequence). CDR3 sequence (DNA): TGTGCCACCAGCATTGAGGTTTCCTACGAGCAGTACTTC. As protein: CATSIEVSYEQYF.

This clone appeared a few times. The rearrangement links TRBV7-9 to TRBJ2-3; TRBD2 agrees at 11 bases. V was clipped by 2 bases and J by 3 bases; unmatched bases: 4. There are 16 residues in the CDR3. CDR1 is SEHNR and CDR2 is FQNEAQ in the germline V gene (reference sequence). The CDR3 here is CASSLFLAGGTDTQYF. As DNA, the CDR3 is TGTGCCAGCAGCTTATTCCTAGCGGGAGGTACAGATACGCAGTATTTT.

The CDR3 DNA is TGCGCCAGCAGCTTATCTTTGGCGGGGGGGTTCAGAGAGCAGTACTTC. This encodes CASSLSLAGGFREQYF. V usage is TRBV5-1 and J usage is TRBJ2-5; TRBD2 agrees at 9 bases. Germline V gene lookup returns CDR1 SGHRS and CDR2 YFSETQ. The CDR3 runs 16 residues. Trimming removed 2 bases from V and 11 bases from J; junction bases left unmatched: 16.

J is TRBJ2-3 and V is TRBV28, with a tentative D call TRBD1 (8 bases). V lost 6 bases, J lost 2 bases, and 15 bases lay in between. The germline V gene has CDR1 MDHEN and CDR2 SYDVKM. This CDR3 has 15 amino acids. CDR3 DNA sequence: TGTGCCAGCAGCAGACAGGGGACTACCACAGATACGCAGTATTTT. This codes for CASSRQGTTTDTQYF.

The gene calls are TRBV7-9 and TRBJ2-2, with unresolved D. This CDR3 is 15 amino acids long. Trimming cost V 2 bases and J 2 bases, with 9 bases left between them. From germline, CDR1 is SEHNR and CDR2 FQNEAQ (reference sequence). CDR3 DNA sequence: TGTGCCAGCAGCTTAAACAGCTTAAACACCGGGGAGCTGTTTTTT. This codes for CASSLNSLNTGELFF.